This T cell receptor beta chain was captured in a study of T cells expressing NK-cell markers. TCRdb reprocessed the 5' RACE reads, keeping one entry per CDR3 protein, no DNA. The sample table includes about 440,000 distinct CDR3 sequences. CDR3 length: 17 amino acids. CDR1 is SGHVS and CDR2 is FQNEAQ in the germline V gene. The sequence was collected from a woman aged 18 to 75 in good health. V and J are TRBV7-8 and TRBJ2-7; TCRdb gives TRBD1 as the D gene, but with no DNA this cannot be confirmed. Material for sequencing was blood T cells: a sorted CD56 or NKG2C T cell subset, CD4+ or CD8+ T cells, or bulk PBMC T cells (not recorded which). The CDR3: CASSLSTSGTVTYEQYF.